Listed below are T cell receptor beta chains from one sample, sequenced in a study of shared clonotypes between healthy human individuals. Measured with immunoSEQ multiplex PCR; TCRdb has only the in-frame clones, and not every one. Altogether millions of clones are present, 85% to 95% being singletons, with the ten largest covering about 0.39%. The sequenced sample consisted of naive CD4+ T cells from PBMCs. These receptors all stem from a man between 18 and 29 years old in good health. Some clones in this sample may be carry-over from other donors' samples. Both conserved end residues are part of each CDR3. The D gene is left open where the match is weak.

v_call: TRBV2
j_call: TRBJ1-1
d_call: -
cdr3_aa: CASSPRGTNTEAFF

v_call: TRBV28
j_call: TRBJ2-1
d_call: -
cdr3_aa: CASRGNREGYNEQFF

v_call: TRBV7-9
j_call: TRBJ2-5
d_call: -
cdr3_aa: CASSGDMLETQYF

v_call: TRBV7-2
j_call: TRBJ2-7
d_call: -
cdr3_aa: CASSSRSYEQYF

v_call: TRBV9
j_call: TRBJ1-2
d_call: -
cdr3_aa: CASSVLTGFDGYTF

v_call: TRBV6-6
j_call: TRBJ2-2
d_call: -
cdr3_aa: CATWGTGATGELFF

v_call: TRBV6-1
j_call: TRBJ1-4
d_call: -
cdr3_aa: CASSHGGRDNEKLFF

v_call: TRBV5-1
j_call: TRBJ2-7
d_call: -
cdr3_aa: CASSLVWLGQGVHEQYF

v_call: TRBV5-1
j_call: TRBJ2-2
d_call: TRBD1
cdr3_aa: CATSSGGANTGELFF

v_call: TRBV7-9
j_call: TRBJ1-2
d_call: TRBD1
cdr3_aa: CASSPRQGTHYGYTF

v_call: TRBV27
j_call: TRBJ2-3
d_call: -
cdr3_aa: CASRLAGKEDTQYF